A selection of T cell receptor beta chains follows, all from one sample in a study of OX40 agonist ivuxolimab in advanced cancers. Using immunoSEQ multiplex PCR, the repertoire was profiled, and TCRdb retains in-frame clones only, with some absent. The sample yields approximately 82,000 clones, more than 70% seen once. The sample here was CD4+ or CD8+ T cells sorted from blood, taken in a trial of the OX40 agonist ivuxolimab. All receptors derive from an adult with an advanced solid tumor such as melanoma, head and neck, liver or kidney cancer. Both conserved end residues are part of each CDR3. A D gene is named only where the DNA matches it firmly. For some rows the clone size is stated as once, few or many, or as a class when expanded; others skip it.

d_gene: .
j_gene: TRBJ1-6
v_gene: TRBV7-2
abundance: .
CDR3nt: TGTGCCAGCAGCTTAGACGGTAGATCACCCCTCCACTTT
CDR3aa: CASSLDGRSPLHF

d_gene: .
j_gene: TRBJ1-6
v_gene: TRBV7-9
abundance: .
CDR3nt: TGTGCCAGCAGCTTAGCGGCAGGGGCAAGCAGGTCACCCCTCCACTTT
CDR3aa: CASSLAAGASRSPLHF

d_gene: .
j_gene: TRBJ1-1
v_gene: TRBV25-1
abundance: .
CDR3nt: TGTGCCAGCAGTGGAGTCCTTGAAGCTTTCTTT
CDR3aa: CASSGVLEAFF

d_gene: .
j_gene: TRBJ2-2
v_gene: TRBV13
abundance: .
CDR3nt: TGTGCCAGCAGCTTAGTGGGCCTCACCGGGGAGCTGTTTTTT
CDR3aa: CASSLVGLTGELFF

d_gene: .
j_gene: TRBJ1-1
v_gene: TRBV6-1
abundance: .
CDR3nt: TGTGCCAGTCTCCCGCAGGGGTGGACTGAAGCTTTCTTT
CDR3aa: CASLPQGWTEAFF

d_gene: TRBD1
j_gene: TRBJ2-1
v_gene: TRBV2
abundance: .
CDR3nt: TGTGCCAGCGGGGGGACAGGGAGGAATGAGCAGTTCTTC
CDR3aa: CASGGTGRNEQFF

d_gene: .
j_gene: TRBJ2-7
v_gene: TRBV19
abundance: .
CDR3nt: TGTGCCAGTAGTCCCCACAAGGTGCCTCTCGAGCAGTACTTC
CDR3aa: CASSPHKVPLEQYF

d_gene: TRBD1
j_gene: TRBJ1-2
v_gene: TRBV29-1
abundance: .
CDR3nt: TGCAGCGTTGGCCTGGACAGGGGGCTTGGCTACACCTTC
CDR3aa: CSVGLDRGLGYTF

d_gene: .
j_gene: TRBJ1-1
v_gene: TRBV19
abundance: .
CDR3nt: TGTGCCAGTACCCCTCCGGGGCCGCGAAGAGCTTTCTTT
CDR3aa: CASTPPGPRRAFF

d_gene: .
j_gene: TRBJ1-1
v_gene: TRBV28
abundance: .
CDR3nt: TGTGCCAGCAGTTATTTGTTGCAGGGGCAGGGAGCTTTCTTT
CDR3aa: CASSYLLQGQGAFF

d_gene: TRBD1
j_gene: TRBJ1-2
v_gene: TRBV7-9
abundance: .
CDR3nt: TGTGCCAGCAGCCAGGGGGGTGATGGCTACACCTTC
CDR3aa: CASSQGGDGYTF

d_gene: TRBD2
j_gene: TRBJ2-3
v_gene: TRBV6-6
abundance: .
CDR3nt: TGTGCCAGCGCGAAAGGACTAGCGGGGGGGTTAGATACGCAGTATTTT
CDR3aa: CASAKGLAGGLDTQYF

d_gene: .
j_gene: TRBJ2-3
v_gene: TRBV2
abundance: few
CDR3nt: TGTGCCAGCAGTGTAAATCCGCCCACAGATACGCAGTATTTT
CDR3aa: CASSVNPPTDTQYF

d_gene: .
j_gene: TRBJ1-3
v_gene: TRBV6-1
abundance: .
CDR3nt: TGTGCCAGCAGTGACCGCCCATACTCTGGAAACACCATATATTTT
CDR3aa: CASSDRPYSGNTIYF

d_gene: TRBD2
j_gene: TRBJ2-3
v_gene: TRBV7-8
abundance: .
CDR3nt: TGTGCCAGCAGCCTCCCCGGGACTAGGGGAGCAGATACGCAGTATTTT
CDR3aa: CASSLPGTRGADTQYF

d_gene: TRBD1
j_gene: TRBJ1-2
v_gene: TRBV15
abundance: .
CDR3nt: TGTGCCACCAGCACCCGGACAGGCTACAATGGCTACACCTTC
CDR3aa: CATSTRTGYNGYTF

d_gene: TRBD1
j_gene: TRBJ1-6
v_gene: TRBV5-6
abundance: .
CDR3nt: TGTGCCAGCAGCCTCCTCACAACAGGGGGCTATAATTCACCCCTCCACTTT
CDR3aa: CASSLLTTGGYNSPLHF

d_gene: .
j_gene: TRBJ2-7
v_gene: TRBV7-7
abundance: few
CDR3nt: TGTGCCAGCAGCCAAGACAGATTCTACGAGCAGTACTTC
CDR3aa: CASSQDRFYEQYF

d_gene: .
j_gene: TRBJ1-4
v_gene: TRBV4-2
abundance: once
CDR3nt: TGTGCCAGCAGCCAAGAGTATGTAAGTGGGGACGAAAAACTGTTTTTT
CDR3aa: CASSQEYVSGDEKLFF

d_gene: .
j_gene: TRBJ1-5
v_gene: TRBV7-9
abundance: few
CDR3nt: TGTGCCAGCAGCCCCGGTTATCAGCCCCAGCATTTT
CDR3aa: CASSPGYQPQHF

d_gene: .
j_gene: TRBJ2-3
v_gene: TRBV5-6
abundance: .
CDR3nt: TGTGCCAGCAGCTTGGGCGCATTGGTACGCACAGATACGCAGTATTTT
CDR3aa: CASSLGALVRTDTQYF

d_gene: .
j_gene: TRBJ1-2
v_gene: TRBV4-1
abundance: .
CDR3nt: TGCGCCAGCAGCCAAGCGGTGCGGGATGGCTACACCTTC
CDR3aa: CASSQAVRDGYTF

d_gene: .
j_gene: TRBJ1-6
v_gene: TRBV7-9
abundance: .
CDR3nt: TGTGCCAGCAGCTCCGAGGGGGTACGGTCACCCCTCCACTTT
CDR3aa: CASSSEGVRSPLHF

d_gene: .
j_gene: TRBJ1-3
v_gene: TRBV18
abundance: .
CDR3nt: TGTGCCAGCTCACCACAGGTTTTCCGAAACACCATATATTTT
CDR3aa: CASSPQVFRNTIYF

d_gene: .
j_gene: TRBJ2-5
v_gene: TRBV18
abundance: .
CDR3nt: TGTGCCAGCTCACTACAGGCATATAAAGAGACCCAGTACTTC
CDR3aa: CASSLQAYKETQYF

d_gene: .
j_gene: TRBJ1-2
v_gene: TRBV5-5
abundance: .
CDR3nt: TGTGCCAGCAGCATGAGGAGGGGCTACACCTTC
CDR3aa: CASSMRRGYTF

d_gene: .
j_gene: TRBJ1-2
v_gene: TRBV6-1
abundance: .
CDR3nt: TGTGCCAGCAGTTTAGAGGAGACTAGAGGCTACACCTTC
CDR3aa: CASSLEETRGYTF

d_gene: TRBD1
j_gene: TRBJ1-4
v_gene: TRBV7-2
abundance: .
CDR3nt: TGTGCCAGCAGTCGACAGGGGGCGCGTAATGAAAAACTGTTTTTT
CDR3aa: CASSRQGARNEKLFF

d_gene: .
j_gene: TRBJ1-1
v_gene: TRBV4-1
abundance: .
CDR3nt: TGCGCCAGCAGCCGAGGAACTCAAACAGGGATCGGGACTGAAGCTTTCTTT
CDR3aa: CASSRGTQTGIGTEAFF

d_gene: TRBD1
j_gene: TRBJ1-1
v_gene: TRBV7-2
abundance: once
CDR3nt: TGTGCCAGCAGCTTCTGGACAGGGTCCCTTTTGAACACTGAAGCTTTCTTT
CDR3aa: CASSFWTGSLLNTEAFF

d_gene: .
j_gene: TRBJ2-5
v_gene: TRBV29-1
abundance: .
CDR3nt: TGCAGCGTAAAAAGTACGGGGCGTGAGGAGACCCAGTACTTC
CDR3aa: CSVKSTGREETQYF

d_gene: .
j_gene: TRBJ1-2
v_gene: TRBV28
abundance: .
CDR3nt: TGTGCCAGCAGTTTATTGAAGTCAGGGGGCTACACCTTC
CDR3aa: CASSLLKSGGYTF

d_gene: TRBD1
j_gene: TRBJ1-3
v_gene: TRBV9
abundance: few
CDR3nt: TGTGCCAGCAGCGAGACGACAGGGACGCGTTCTGGAAACACCATATATTTT
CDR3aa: CASSETTGTRSGNTIYF

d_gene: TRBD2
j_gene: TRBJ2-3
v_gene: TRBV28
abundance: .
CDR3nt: TGTGCCAGCCGACTTGGGGGGGGATTGAAAGATACGCAGTATTTT
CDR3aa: CASRLGGGLKDTQYF

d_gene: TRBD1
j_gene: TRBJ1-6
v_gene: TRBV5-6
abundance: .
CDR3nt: TGTGCCAGCAGCTTGTTCGACAGGGGCTCTTCACCCCTCCACTTT
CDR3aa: CASSLFDRGSSPLHF

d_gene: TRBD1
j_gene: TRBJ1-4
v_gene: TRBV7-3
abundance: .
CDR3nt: TGTGCCAGCAGCGCGACAGGGGGTGTCGGTGAAAAACTGTTTTTT
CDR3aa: CASSATGGVGEKLFF

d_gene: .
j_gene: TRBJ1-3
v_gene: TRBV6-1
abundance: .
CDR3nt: TGTGCCAGCAGTGAAGCGTCCGGAAACACCATATATTTT
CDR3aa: CASSEASGNTIYF

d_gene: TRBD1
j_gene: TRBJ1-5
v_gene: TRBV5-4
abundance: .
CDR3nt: TGTGCCAGCAGTCGGGGGACAGGTAGCAATCAGCCCCAGCATTTT
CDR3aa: CASSRGTGSNQPQHF

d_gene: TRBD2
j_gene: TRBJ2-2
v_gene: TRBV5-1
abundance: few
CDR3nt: TGCGCCAGCAGCTCGGGGACTAGCGGGGGCCCCGGGGAGCTGTTTTTT
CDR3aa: CASSSGTSGGPGELFF

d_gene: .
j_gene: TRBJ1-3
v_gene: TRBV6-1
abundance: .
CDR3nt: TGTGCCAGCAGTGTCCCCCTTTCAGGGGTTGGGAACACCATATATTTT
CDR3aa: CASSVPLSGVGNTIYF

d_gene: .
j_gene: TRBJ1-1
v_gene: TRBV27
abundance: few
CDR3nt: TGTGCCAGCAGCCGAAGGGGGGTCGGCACTGAAGCTTTCTTT
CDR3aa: CASSRRGVGTEAFF

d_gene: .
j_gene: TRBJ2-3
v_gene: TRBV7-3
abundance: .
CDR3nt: TGTGCCAGCAGCTTAAAGACGGTGCAGTATTTT
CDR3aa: CASSLKTVQYF

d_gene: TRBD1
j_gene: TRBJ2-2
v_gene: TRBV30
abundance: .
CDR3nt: TGTGCCTGCCCCAGGGGACAGGGCTCCCTGAGGGGCACCGGGGAGCTGTTTTTT
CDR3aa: CACPRGQGSLRGTGELFF

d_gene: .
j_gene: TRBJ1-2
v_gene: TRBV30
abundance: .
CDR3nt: TGTGCCTGGAGGCAAGACAGTGTTATCTATGGCTACACCTTC
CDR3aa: CAWRQDSVIYGYTF